The rows below give T cell receptor beta chains drawn from one sample of a study of cytomegalovirus exposure and HLA in healthy donors. Clones were sequenced by immunoSEQ multiplex PCR, and TCRdb holds only the in-frame ones, with some missing. The sample carries 220,000 or so clones, approximately 70% recorded once. Sequences were obtained from PBMCs. Receptor source: a woman aged 25 to 39 in good health and CMV-seronegative. Both conserved end residues are part of each CDR3. The D gene is left open where the match is weak. Size is stated for part of the rows, as once, few or many counts, or as a class when the clone is expanded.

TRBD2,TRBV29-1,TRBJ2-2,13,NA,TGCAGCGTTGAATGGGGAGGGACCGGGGAGCTGTTTTTT,CSVEWGGTGELFF
NA,TRBV6-5,TRBJ1-2,14,NA,TGTGCCAGCAGTTACAGTTCGGGGAACTATGGCTACACCTTC,CASSYSSGNYGYTF
NA,TRBV10-3,TRBJ1-2,15,few,TGTGCCATCAGTGAGTCGCAGAACAGAAACTATGGCTACACCTTC,CAISESQNRNYGYTF
TRBD2,TRBV5-1,TRBJ2-7,15,NA,TGCGCCAGCAGCTTGGCCGCTAGCGGGAAGTACGAGCAGTACTTC,CASSLAASGKYEQYF
NA,TRBV29-1,TRBJ1-1,13,NA,TGCAGCGTTAGAAAAGAGGTAAACACTGAAGCTTTCTTT,CSVRKEVNTEAFF
NA,TRBV9,TRBJ2-1,14,few,TGTGCCAGCAGCGTAGGGGCTTCCTACAATGAGCAGTTCTTC,CASSVGASYNEQFF
TRBD2,TRBV9,TRBJ2-1,16,NA,TGTGCCAGCAGTTATACCGGGACTAGCGGGGACAATGAGCAGTTCTTC,CASSYTGTSGDNEQFF
TRBD2,TRBV4-2,TRBJ2-3,15,NA,TGTGCCAGCAGCCAAGGTAGCGGGAACACAGATACGCAGTATTTT,CASSQGSGNTDTQYF
NA,TRBV7-9,TRBJ2-1,14,NA,TGTGCCAGCAGCTTGTCCGGGACACCGAATGAGCAGTTCTTC,CASSLSGTPNEQFF
NA,TRBV15,TRBJ1-4,15,NA,TGTGCCACCAGCAGAGATCGGGGGACTAATGAAAAACTGTTTTTT,CATSRDRGTNEKLFF
TRBD1,TRBV6-5,TRBJ1-1,14,NA,TGTGCCAGCAGAGGACAGGGGTTTGCCACTGAAGCTTTCTTT,CASRGQGFATEAFF
NA,TRBV4-2,TRBJ2-7,15,NA,TGTGCCAGCAGCCCCACAGTGGAAGACTACTACGAGCAGTACTTC,CASSPTVEDYYEQYF
TRBD2,TRBV6-5,TRBJ2-2,15,NA,TGTGCCAGCAGTGGTCTAGCGGGGAACACCGGGGAGCTGTTTTTT,CASSGLAGNTGELFF
TRBD2,TRBV30,TRBJ2-2,15,NA,TGTGCCTGGAGTGAAGCGGGGGGGCGCACCGGGGAGCTGTTTTTT,CAWSEAGGRTGELFF
TRBD2,TRBV5-5,TRBJ2-2,17,NA,TGTGCCAGCAGTTCCAGCGGGGGGGGACTGAACACCGGGGAGCTGTTTTTT,CASSSSGGGLNTGELFF
TRBD1,TRBV10-3,TRBJ1-5,14,few,TGTGCCATCAGTCCAGACAGGGGCAATCAGCCCCAGCATTTT,CAISPDRGNQPQHF
NA,TRBV19,TRBJ1-2,12,NA,TGTGCCAGTAGTAGGGCCAACTGGGGCTACACCTTC,CASSRANWGYTF
NA,TRBV7-9,TRBJ1-4,17,NA,TGTGCCAGCAGCTTTTCCGGGACACTCGCAACTAATGAAAAACTGTTTTTT,CASSFSGTLATNEKLFF
NA,TRBV7-9,TRBJ1-1,10,NA,TGTTCCAGCACCGACACTGAAGCTTTCTTT,CSSTDTEAFF
NA,TRBV25-1,TRBJ2-2,15,NA,TGTGCCAGCAGCCCGACTAGATTTCGGGCCGGGGAGCTGTTTTTT,CASSPTRFRAGELFF
TRBD2,TRBV4-2,TRBJ2-1,16,NA,TGTGCCAGCAGCCCCCAAGCGGGGGACTCCTACAATGAGCAGTTCTTC,CASSPQAGDSYNEQFF
NA,TRBV6-5,TRBJ2-1,11,NA,TGTGCCAGCAGGGAGATCGGAGAGCAGTTCTTC,CASREIGEQFF
TRBD2,TRBV9,TRBJ2-5,14,NA,TGTGCCAGCAGCCAACGGGACTACGGAGAGACCCAGTACTTC,CASSQRDYGETQYF
NA,TRBV5-6,TRBJ2-1,12,few,TGTGCCAGCACCCTGGGGGGGGCGGGGCAGTTCTTC,CASTLGGAGQFF
NA,TRBV25-1,TRBJ1-1,14,NA,TGTGCCAGCAGTGCCCAGATGATGAACACTGAAGCTTTCTTT,CASSAQMMNTEAFF
NA,TRBV27,TRBJ2-7,16,NA,TGTGCCAGCAGTTTCATGACTGGCGGAGGATCCTACGAGCAGTACTTC,CASSFMTGGGSYEQYF
NA,TRBV28,TRBJ2-1,17,NA,TGTGCCAGCAGTTTAGGCGGGGCGGTCAGCTCCTACAATGAGCAGTTCTTC,CASSLGGAVSSYNEQFF